This T cell receptor beta chain was obtained from a study of post-analysis software for immune sequencing data. J lost 5 bases, V lost 6 bases, and 9 bases had no gene match. The CDR3 spans 14 residues. The germline CDR1 and CDR2 sequences are DFQATT and SNEGSKA (reference sequence). Unique-molecular-identifier-tagged TCR beta cDNA libraries were used. A single record per CDR3 protein comes from TCRdb applying MiXCR to the PCR reads. The table includes roughly 540,000 distinct CDR3 sequences, 34% detected once. Study outcomes and limitations: Compared against controls, patients with multiple sclerosis displayed significantly lower normalized Chao1 diversity. Patients used about 5 TRBV segments, including TRBV5-6, TRBV5-1 and TRBV20-1, more often than controls.

About this clonotype: Its cognate antigen is unknown.

This chain links TRBV20-1 with TRBJ2-1; 8 positions match TRBD2. What was sequenced was blood. The receptor was derived from a girl younger than 18 with multiple sclerosis. CDR3 in DNA: TGCAGTGCCCAATCCGGGACTAGAGACAATGAGCAGTTCTTC. Its translation is CSAQSGTRDNEQFF.